The T cell receptor beta chain described here comes from a study of T cell responses to AZD1222 COVID-19 vaccine. This clone has a handful of counts. Here immunoSEQ multiplex PCR was the method, and the copy in TCRdb shows in-frame clones only, minus some. The sample records around 180,000 clones, over 80% being singletons. V shed 3 bases and J 4 bases; nucleotides not matched to a gene: 8. CDR3 length: 15 residues. Germline-derived CDR1 and CDR2 are SQVTM and ANQGSEA. Sequencing was performed on peripheral blood, taken on day 0 of AZD1222 vaccination. This TCR was sampled from an adult in good health. The rearrangement links TRBV29-1 to TRBJ2-1; the match to TRBD2 covers 8 bases. DNA of the CDR3: TGCAGCGTTGACCCGGGACTAGGGAGATACAATGAGCAGTTCTTC. Residues: CSVDPGLGRYNEQFF.